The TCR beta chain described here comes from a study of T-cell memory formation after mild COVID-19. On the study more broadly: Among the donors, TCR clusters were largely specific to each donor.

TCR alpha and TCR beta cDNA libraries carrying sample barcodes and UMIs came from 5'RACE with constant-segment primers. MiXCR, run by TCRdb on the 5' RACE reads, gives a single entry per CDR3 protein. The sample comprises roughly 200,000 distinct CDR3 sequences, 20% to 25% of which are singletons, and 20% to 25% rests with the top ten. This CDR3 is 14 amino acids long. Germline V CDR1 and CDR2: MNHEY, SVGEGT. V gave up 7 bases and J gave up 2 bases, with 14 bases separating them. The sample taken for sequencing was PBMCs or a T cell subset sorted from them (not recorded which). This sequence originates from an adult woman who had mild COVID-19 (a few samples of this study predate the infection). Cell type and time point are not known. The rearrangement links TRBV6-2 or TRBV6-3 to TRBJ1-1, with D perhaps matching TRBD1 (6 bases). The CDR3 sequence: CASTLQGGNTEAFF. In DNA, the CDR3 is TGTGCCAGCACCCTACAGGGAGGAAACACTGAAGCTTTCTTT.